This is a list of T cell receptor beta chains from one sample in a study of blood T cell repertoires in COVID-19. Data came from immunoSEQ multiplex PCR; TCRdb stores just in-frame clones and leaves some out. This repertoire shows some 340,000 clones, around nine tenths found once; its top ten account for 3.5% to 5%. The specimen sequenced was PBMCs or T cells enriched from blood (not recorded which). These receptors were obtained from a woman aged 25-40 years who had been exposed to COVID-19. CDR3s include the opening cysteine and the closing phenylalanine or tryptophan. Each record gives: J gene, V gene, D gene, CDR3 DNA, CDR3 protein. A D gene is named only where the DNA matches it firmly.

>TRBJ2-3|TRBV2|TRBD1
TGTGCCAGCAGTGGACAGGGATTAAACCCTAGCACAGATACGCAGTATTTT
CASSGQGLNPSTDTQYF
>TRBJ2-2|TRBV6-2/TRBV6-3|TRBD1
TGTGCCAGCAGCACAAGGACAGGGAGTACCGGGGAGCTGTTTTTT
CASSTRTGSTGELFF
>TRBJ1-2|TRBV5-1|NA
TGCGCCAGCAGCTTGGCCCCGGGTTATGACTATGGCTACACCTTC
CASSLAPGYDYGYTF
>TRBJ1-5|TRBV10-3|TRBD1
TGTGCCATCACACAGGGGAGCAATCAGCCCCAGCATTTT
CAITQGSNQPQHF
>TRBJ1-1|TRBV20-1|TRBD1
TGCAGTGCTAGAAACAGGGGGGTCGCTTTCTTT
CSARNRGVAFF
>TRBJ1-4|TRBV29-1|TRBD1
TGCAGCGTTTCCCGGGACAGGGACTATGAAAAACTGTTTTTT
CSVSRDRDYEKLFF
>TRBJ1-3|TRBV7-9|NA
TGTGCCAGCAGCCCTCGGGGGGGCGACACCATATATTTT
CASSPRGGDTIYF
>TRBJ2-5|TRBV7-8|TRBD2
TGTGCCAGCAGCGAGTTCCCTAGCGGGGGGTACCAAGAGACCCAGTACTTC
CASSEFPSGGYQETQYF
>TRBJ1-6|TRBV29-1|TRBD1
TGCAGCGTCCGGGACAGTGTTTACAATTCACCCCTCCACTTT
CSVRDSVYNSPLHF
>TRBJ2-2|TRBV5-4|NA
TGTGCCAGCAGCCTCCCTACAGGGAACACCGGGGAGCTGTTTTTT
CASSLPTGNTGELFF
>TRBJ1-6|TRBV5-6|TRBD1
TGTGCCAGCAGCTTGGGGTTAGGGGGCGCGGGGAATTCACCCCTCCACTTT
CASSLGLGGAGNSPLHF
>TRBJ1-6|TRBV5-4|TRBD1
TGTGCCAGACCCGGGACAGGGGATTCACCCCTCCACTTT
CARPGTGDSPLHF
>TRBJ1-5|TRBV12-3/TRBV12-4|NA
TGTGCCAGCAGTTCAGGGGAAGGTCAGCCCCAGCATTTT
CASSSGEGQPQHF
>TRBJ1-2|TRBV19|TRBD1
TGTGCCAGTAGTAAACAGGGGGCTGCAGAACGGTCGGATCGTGGCTACACCTTC
CASSKQGAAERSDRGYTF
>TRBJ2-1|TRBV9|NA
TGTGCCAGCAGCGCAACGGGAAGCCGGCGGGACAATGAGCAGTTCTTC
CASSATGSRRDNEQFF
>TRBJ2-3|TRBV4-3|NA
TGCGCCAGCAGCCAAGATTGGAGGCAGGGGACAGATACGCAGTATTTT
CASSQDWRQGTDTQYF